This T cell receptor beta chain was observed in a study of T cell responses to AZD1222 COVID-19 vaccine. Generated by immunoSEQ multiplex PCR, the TCRdb table keeps only in-frame clones and is missing some. The table has around 73,000 clones, roughly nine tenths seen once. Germline CDR1 and CDR2: SGHVS and FNYEAQ. The V and J ends lost 4 bases and 4 bases, in that order; junction bases with no gene match: 9. The CDR3 loop spans 18 amino acids. This clone was found once. This material consisted of peripheral blood, taken 28 days after the second AZD1222 dose. This clonotype was sampled from an adult who received the AZD1222 COVID-19 vaccine. This sequence joins TRBV7-6 and TRBJ2-1; 14 positions agree with TRBD2. The CDR3 loop reads CASSSGLAGARRYNEQFF. CDR3 nucleotides: TGTGCCAGCAGCTCGGGACTAGCGGGAGCCCGTAGGTACAATGAGCAGTTCTTC.